The clone carrying this T cell receptor (beta chain) has a handful of counts. The record originates from a study of cytomegalovirus exposure and HLA in healthy donors. This CDR3 is built from 15 residues. Germline V CDR1 and CDR2: SGHVS, FNYEAQ. Trimming took 5 bases from V and 7 from J; bases not matched to a gene: 6. In the PCR, 60 Vbeta and 13 Jbeta primers were used. Clones were read by immunoSEQ multiplex PCR, and TCRdb kept only the in-frame ones, dropping some. The sample holds around 210,000 clones, roughly four fifths seen once. Sequencing was performed on PBMCs. The origin of this receptor is a woman aged 40 to 50 in good health and CMV-seronegative. The rearrangement uses TRBV7-6 and TRBJ1-6; 9 bases match TRBD1. For the CDR3, the DNA is TGTGCCAGCAGCGAACAGGGGGCTCGAAATTCACCCCTCCACTTT. Its translation is CASSEQGARNSPLHF.